The 30 T cell receptor beta chains reported below all come from one sample, sequenced in a study of CD8 T cells in Susac syndrome. With random hexamers, reverse transcription was performed on roughly 0.45 to 1 ug of RNA. In TCRdb, the immunoSEQ multiplex PCR reads were re-called with MiXCR into one record per CDR3 protein. The sample lists 95,000 to 150,000 distinct CDR3 sequences; about 93% were seen once. Material for sequencing was CD8+ T cells from PBMCs. The receptors here all came from a human donor with Susac syndrome.

This clonotype has a single count. V is TRBV29-1 and J is TRBJ2-7; the D gene is possibly TRBD1 (6 bases). The CDR3 contains 14 residues. Deletions cut 2 bases from V and 0 bases from J, with 11 bases between. Looked up from germline, CDR1 is SQVTM and CDR2 is ANQGSEA. CDR3: CSVERQDSSYEQYF. The DNA for the CDR3 is TGCAGCGTTGAAAGGCAGGACAGCTCCTACGAGCAGTACTTC.

V gene TRBV10-3 combines with J gene TRBJ1-2, with a possible D match to TRBD1 (6 bases). The CDR3 extends over 16 amino acids. Trimming took 2 bases from V and 2 from J, leaving 15 bases between them. Germline loops: CDR1 ENHRY, CDR2 SYGVKD. CDR3 DNA sequence: TGTGCCATCAGTGAGGTCCCCGGGGGGGCCAACTATGGCTACACCTTC. It yields the protein CAISEVPGGANYGYTF.

Regarding this clonotype: An end of the junction differs from the germline gene, which may be a read error. The chain recombines TRBV13 with TRBJ1-1; D ambiguous. Germline loops: CDR1 PRHDT, CDR2 FYEKMQ (reference sequence). This CDR3 comprises 14 residues. The CDR3 loop is CASIGATLNTEVFF. DNA of the CDR3: TGTGCCAGCATAGGAGCAACATTGAACACTGAAGTTTTCTTT.

V usage is TRBV9 and J usage is TRBJ1-1; 8 nucleotides align to TRBD1. CDR1 and CDR2 (germline): SGDLS, YYNGEE. V was pared by 4 bases and J by 4 bases, with 9 bases of the junction left unmatched. The CDR3 has 15 residues. The CDR3 DNA reads as TGTGCCAGCAGCCCGGGACAGGCGTTGGGCACTGAAGCTTTCTTT. It encodes CASSPGQALGTEAFF.

This chain joins TRBV6-1 and TRBJ2-1; TRBD1 or TRBD2 may be the D gene (5 bases each). The CDR3 totals 13 residues. V lost 2 bases to trimming and J lost 8 bases, with 10 bases between them. CDR1 is MNHNS, CDR2 SASEGT, per germline. The CDR3 DNA reads as TGTGCCAGCAGTGAACCGAGAGGGGATGAGCAGTTCTTC. It specifies CASSEPRGDEQFF.

In this sample, this clonotype turned up a few times. This chain connects TRBV7-2 to TRBJ1-1, with D perhaps matching TRBD1 (6 bases). The CDR3 has 13 amino acids. CDR1 is SGHTA, CDR2 FQGNSA, per germline. Trimming took 6 bases from V and 0 from J, leaving 8 bases between them. The CDR3 DNA follows: TGTGCCAGCAGTCGGACAGTGAACACTGAAGCTTTCTTT. Amino acids: CASSRTVNTEAFF.

The chain combines TRBV7-9 with TRBJ1-1, with unresolved D. The germline CDR1 and CDR2 sequences are SEHNR and FQNEAQ (reference sequence). The CDR3 covers 13 residues. V dropped 1 base and J dropped 4 bases, with 7 bases sitting between them. Written as DNA, the CDR3 is TGTGCCAGCAGCTTAGAGCTGGGCACTGAAGCTTTCTTT. Translated: CASSLELGTEAFF.

V gene TRBV29-1 combines with J gene TRBJ2-7, with 8 nucleotides matching TRBD1. The germline V gene encodes CDR1 SQVTM and CDR2 ANQGSEA. After removal of 7 bases from V and 2 bases from J, the junction contained 7 bases not matched to a gene. The CDR3 has 13 amino acids. CDR3 nucleotide sequence: TGCAGCGCTACCCCAGGGGGCGCCTACGAGCAGTACTTC. Translated, it gives CSATPGGAYEQYF.

The gene calls are TRBV2 and TRBJ1-2, with TRBD1 as a possible D gene (5 bases). The V gene's germline CDR1 is SNHLY and CDR2 FYNNEI. The germline V and J ends were trimmed by 8 bases and 6 bases, with 19 bases remaining between them. This CDR3 contains 14 residues. The CDR3 region is CASHSGWISDGYTF. CDR3 nucleotide sequence: TGTGCCAGCCATTCAGGGTGGATTTCGGATGGCTACACCTTC.

This clonotype was seen only once. J is TRBJ2-2 and V is TRBV5-1, with TRBD1 matching over 7 bases. CDR1 is SGHRS and CDR2 is YFSETQ in the germline V gene. This CDR3 has 17 amino acids. Trimming at V came to 3 bases and at J to 0 bases, leaving 8 bases not matched to a gene. The CDR3 DNA sequence: TGCGCCAGCAGCTCAGCCGGGACAGCTTCGAACACCGGGGAGCTGTTTTTT. This gives the protein CASSSAGTASNTGELFF.

This rearrangement joins TRBV5-6 to TRBJ1-5; TRBD1 agrees at 7 bases. There are 15 residues in the CDR3. The ends lost 0 bases at V and 2 bases at J; junction bases unmatched: 2. CDR1 is SGHDT and CDR2 is YYEEEE in the germline V gene. The CDR3, as DNA: TGTGCCAGCAGCTTGGGAGACAGGGGCAATCAGCCCCAGCATTTT. The encoded protein is CASSLGDRGNQPQHF. Based on the CDR3 plus reference TRBV5-6 and TRBJ1-5, the full variable domain is DAGVTQSPTHLIKTRGQQVTLRCSPKSGHDTVSWYQQALGQGPQFIFQYYEEEERQRGNFPDRFSGHQFPNYSSELNVNALLLGDSALYLCASSLGDRGNQPQHFGDGTRLSIL.

The chain is built from TRBV3-1 and TRBJ2-7; no reliable D call. Looked up from germline, CDR1 is LGHDT and CDR2 is YNNKEL (reference sequence). The CDR3 is 13 residues long. Trimming stripped 0 bases from V and 6 bases from J, with 9 bases between. The CDR3 protein is CASSQDSAGEQYF. Here the CDR3 DNA reads TGTGCCAGCAGCCAAGATTCGGCAGGCGAGCAGTACTTC.

This rearrangement joins TRBV3-1 to TRBJ2-1; D is possibly TRBD2 (5 bases). Germline CDR1 and CDR2: LGHDT and YNNKEL (reference sequence). This CDR3 is 18 amino acids long. V was shortened by 1 base and J by 7 bases, with 23 bases between the two germline ends. The CDR3 region is CASSQALLPLRGTNEQFF. CDR3 in DNA: TGTGCCAGCAGCCAAGCCCTCCTCCCCCTCCGGGGTACTAATGAGCAGTTCTTC.

This chain uses TRBV12-3 or TRBV12-4 with TRBJ1-5; tentative D call: TRBD1 (5 bases). The CDR3 spans 16 residues. Trimming removed 3 bases at V and 6 bases at J, with 18 bases between. The CDR3 loop is CASSFPDSSFGQPQHF. The CDR3 DNA sequence: TGTGCCAGCAGTTTCCCCGACAGTTCTTTCGGTCAGCCCCAGCATTTT.

This clonotype was seen only a few times. The rearrangement uses TRBV6-6 and TRBJ2-7, with D uncertain. From germline, CDR1 is MNHNY and CDR2 SVGAGI (reference sequence). The CDR3 has 13 amino acids. The V and J ends lost 5 bases and 2 bases respectively, with 10 bases between them. CDR3 DNA sequence: TGTGCCAGCAGTCCGGGCACCACCTACGAGCAGTACTTC. It specifies CASSPGTTYEQYF.

The chain links TRBV7-9 to TRBJ1-4; a possible D gene is TRBD1 (5 bases). In germline, CDR1 is SEHNR, CDR2 FQNEAQ (reference sequence). The CDR3 extends over 12 amino acids. The germline V and J ends were trimmed by 6 bases and 5 bases, with 7 bases remaining between them. The CDR3, as DNA: TGTGCCAGCAGGGCAGGGAATGAAAAACTGTTTTTT. Protein sequence: CASRAGNEKLFF.

The chain has TRBV20-1 and TRBJ1-1; D is undetermined. Trimming pared 5 bases from V and 0 bases from J, leaving 10 bases between. This CDR3 region has 13 residues. Germline loops: CDR1 DFQATT, CDR2 SNEGSKA (reference sequence). The CDR3 reads CSAPKAMNTEAFF. In DNA, the CDR3 is TGCAGTGCTCCAAAGGCTATGAACACTGAAGCTTTCTTT.

This clonotype was found once. The CDR3 bases are TGTGCCAGCAGCGTAGCGACAGGGCCTTACCGCAATGAGCAGTTCTTC. Residues: CASSVATGPYRNEQFF. The chain combines TRBV9 with TRBJ2-1, with 7 bases that match TRBD1. J was trimmed by 6 bases and V by 0 bases; bases with no gene match: 9. Germline V gene data show CDR1 as SGDLS and CDR2 as YYNGEE. The CDR3 has 16 residues.

The V gene is TRBV20-1, the J gene TRBJ1-6, with TRBD1 matching over 8 bases. The V gene end was trimmed by 5 bases and the J gene end by 10 bases; junction bases not matched to a gene: 4. CDR1 DFQATT and CDR2 SNEGSKA come from the germline V gene (reference sequence). This CDR3 is 12 amino acids long. CDR3 in amino acids: CSALTGESPLHF. The CDR3 DNA sequence: TGCAGTGCTCTGACAGGGGAATCACCCCTCCACTTT.

The CDR3 region is CASSSAGETQYF. DNA of the CDR3: TGCGCCAGCAGCTCAGCGGGGGAGACCCAGTACTTC. The chain is built from TRBV5-1 and TRBJ2-5; 7 bases match TRBD2. The CDR3 extends over 12 amino acids. Germline CDR1 reads SGHRS; CDR2 reads YFSETQ. V was pared by 3 bases and J by 5 bases, with 1 base of the junction left unmatched. Filled out from reference TRBV5-1 and TRBJ2-5, the complete variable domain reads KAGVTQTPRYLIKTRGQQVTLSCSPISGHRSVSWYQQTPGQGLQFLFEYFSETQRNKGNFPGRFSGRQFSNSRSEMNVSTLELGDSALYLCASSSAGETQYFGPGTRLLVL.

This chain joins TRBV7-9 and TRBJ2-5; 12 nucleotides align to TRBD2. Trimming cost V 8 bases and J 0 bases; bases outside gene matches: 4. Germline loops: CDR1 SEHNR, CDR2 FQNEAQ (reference sequence). This CDR3 has 15 amino acids. The CDR3 region has the DNA TGTGCCAGCGCCCCTAGCGGGGGGGACCAAGAGACCCAGTACTTC. Translation gives CASAPSGGDQETQYF.

Only one count was recorded for this clonotype. This chain links TRBV4-3 with TRBJ2-7; D unresolved. CDR1 and CDR2 from the germline V gene are LGHNA and YSLEER. This CDR3 is 16 amino acids long. V lost 0 bases and J lost 0, with 12 bases in between. The CDR3 sequence: CASSQDTVGISYEQYF. In DNA form, the CDR3 reads TGCGCCAGCAGCCAAGACACAGTAGGGATCTCCTACGAGCAGTACTTC.

The gene calls are TRBV20-1 and TRBJ2-6, with D unresolved. The germline gives CDR1 DFQATT, CDR2 SNEGSKA (reference sequence). V shed 1 base and J shed 2 bases, with 9 bases lying between them. The length of the CDR3 is 15 residues. This CDR3 is CSARGGRAGANVLTF. Written as DNA, the CDR3 is TGCAGTGCTAGAGGGGGTAGGGCTGGGGCCAACGTCCTGACTTTC.

About this clonotype itself: The junction does not match germline at one end; this may be a read error. The chain recombines TRBV20-1 with TRBJ2-7, with 9 nucleotides matching TRBD1. The CDR3 totals 15 residues. From germline, CDR1 is DFQATT and CDR2 SNEGSKA (reference sequence). The CDR3 region is CSARDGTGTSYEQYF. The CDR3 bases are TGCAGTGCTCGAGACGGGACAGGGACATCCTACGAGCAGTACTTC.

The rearrangement links TRBV4-1 to TRBJ1-6; D unclear. The length of the CDR3 is 14 residues. Per germline, CDR1 MGHRA and CDR2 YSYEKL. The ends were cut back, 7 bases at V and 4 bases at J, with 11 bases in the middle. The CDR3 region is CASKIPGYNSPLHF. The CDR3 DNA follows: TGCGCCAGCAAGATTCCGGGGTATAATTCACCCCTCCACTTT.

This chain connects TRBV20-1 to TRBJ2-7; TRBD2 agrees at 11 bases. V gave up 4 bases and J gave up 2 bases; unmatched junction bases: 13. Germline V gene lookup returns CDR1 DFQATT and CDR2 SNEGSKA (reference sequence). This CDR3 is 17 amino acids long. The CDR3 is CSAKGTSGNAVPYEQYF. The DNA of the CDR3 is TGCAGTGCTAAAGGGACTAGCGGAAACGCAGTACCCTACGAGCAGTACTTC.

The chain recombines TRBV9 with TRBJ2-2; D is uncertain. The germline gives CDR1 SGDLS, CDR2 YYNGEE. V gave up 0 bases and J gave up 6 bases, with 3 bases separating them. The CDR3 contains 12 residues. The CDR3 DNA is TGTGCCAGCAGCGTAGGACCCGGGGAGCTGTTTTTT. Translation gives CASSVGPGELFF. Filled out from reference TRBV9 and TRBJ2-2, the complete variable domain reads DSGVTQTPKHLITATGQRVTLRCSPRSGDLSVYWYQQSLDQGLQFLIQYYNGEERAKGNILERFSAQQFPDLHSELNLSSLELGDSALYFCASSVGPGELFFGEGSRLTVL.

The genes are TRBV5-1 and TRBJ2-7; TRBD2 aligns across 7 bases. This CDR3 is built from 15 residues. The germline CDR1 and CDR2 sequences are SGHRS and YFSETQ. Trimming at V came to 5 bases and at J to 5 bases, leaving 13 bases not matched to a gene. CDR3 region: CASRQSLGLDDEQYF. The CDR3 DNA is TGCGCCAGCAGACAATCGCTAGGACTAGACGACGAGCAGTACTTC.

This clonotype was seen once. This chain connects TRBV29-1 to TRBJ1-2; D remains ambiguous. There are 12 residues in the CDR3. Trimming took 4 bases from V and 4 from J, leaving 10 bases between them. From germline, CDR1 is SQVTM and CDR2 ANQGSEA. CDR3 amino acids: CSVGAEAYGYTF. In DNA, the CDR3 is TGCAGCGTTGGTGCAGAGGCCTATGGCTACACCTTC.

This chain uses TRBV29-1 with TRBJ2-7; 7 nucleotides agree with TRBD1. The V segment lost 8 bases and the J segment 3 bases; nucleotides outside the gene matches: 7. Germline CDR1 and CDR2: SQVTM and ANQGSEA. This CDR3 is 12 amino acids long. CDR3 nucleotide sequence: TGCAGCTTCCTACAGGGGAGCTACGAGCAGTACTTC. Encoded protein: CSFLQGSYEQYF.